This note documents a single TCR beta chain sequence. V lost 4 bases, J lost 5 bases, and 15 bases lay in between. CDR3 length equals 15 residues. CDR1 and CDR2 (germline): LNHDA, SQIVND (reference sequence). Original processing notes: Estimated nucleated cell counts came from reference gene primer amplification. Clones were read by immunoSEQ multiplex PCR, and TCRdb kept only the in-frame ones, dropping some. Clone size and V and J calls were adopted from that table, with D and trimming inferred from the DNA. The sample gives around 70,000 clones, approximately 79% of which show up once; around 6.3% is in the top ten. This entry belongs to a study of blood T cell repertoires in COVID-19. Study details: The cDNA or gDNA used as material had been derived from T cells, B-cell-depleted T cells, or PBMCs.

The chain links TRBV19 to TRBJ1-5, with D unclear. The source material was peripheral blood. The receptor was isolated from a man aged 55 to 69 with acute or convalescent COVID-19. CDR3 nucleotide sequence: TGTGCCAGTAGTAAAGGACGGAGCGGTGATCAGCCCCAGCATTTT. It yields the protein CASSKGRSGDQPQHF.